This T cell receptor (beta chain) was documented in a study of graft-versus-host responses after intestinal transplantation. About the study: Anti-thymocyte globulin served as induction for all recipients, who then took tacrolimus and steroids for about three years. Points from the study as a whole: Clonal ratios of graft-versus-host to host-versus-graft in allografts were high for patients exhibiting graft-donor T cell macrochimerism. GvH clones turned up in recipient marrow; some had shown up first in ileum or blood.

The V and J ends lost 6 bases and 5 bases respectively, with 13 bases between them. The CDR3 runs to 13 residues. From germline, CDR1 is LNHDA and CDR2 SQIVND (reference sequence). Assay used: immunoSEQ multiplex PCR; TCRdb lists only in-frame clones, some missing. The sample includes roughly 81,000 clones, roughly 80% seen only once; the top ten take roughly 0.8%. Points on this clone: No antigen is known for it.

This clonotype was obtained from a human donor who received an intestinal transplant. Here the sequenced sample was unstimulated CD4+ T cells sorted from spleen or lymph node cells, taken before intestinal transplant. The chain recombines TRBV19 with TRBJ2-5; a possible D gene is TRBD1 (5 bases). The CDR3 here is CASSKAGPETQYF. The CDR3 DNA reads TGTGCCAGTAGCAAAGCAGGGCCGGAGACCCAGTACTTC.